The clone carrying this TCR beta chain was counted once. Its target is not known. The assay used was immunoSEQ (version v3.0), run at survey level. Only in-frame clones appear in the TCRdb table, and some are missing; sequencing was by immunoSEQ multiplex PCR. The table includes around 37,000 clones, 65% to 90% detected once. These data are taken from a study of long-term antiretroviral therapy in people with HIV. Study results and caveats: Patients on ART gained diversity, which nonetheless stayed below transplant donor controls.

The germline V gene has CDR1 SGHDT and CDR2 YYEEEE. CDR3 length: 14 residues. V lost 4 bases to trimming and J lost 5 bases; unmatched junction nucleotides: 5. Material: unsorted PBMCs, obtained 3.3 years after starting antiretroviral therapy. V is TRBV5-6 and J is TRBJ2-7; 11 nucleotides line up with TRBD2. The sequence was obtained from a man aged 18 to 29 with HIV. CDR3 nucleotides: TGTGCCAGCAGCCTGGGACTAGCGGAAAACGAGCAGTACTTC. Translated: CASSLGLAENEQYF.